Shown below are 25 T cell receptor beta chains from a single sample sequenced in a study of breast tumors, draining lymph nodes, adjacent tissues. Axillary draining lymph nodes of breast cancer patients supplied the node samples. TCRdb redid the calling of the multiplex PCR reads with MiXCR, one entry per CDR3 protein. The data contain about 110,000 distinct CDR3 sequences, 30% of them seen just once; the ten biggest clones take up approximately 5.2%. The sequencing sample was made of axillary lymph node tissue. The receptors shown here come from a female donor with breast cancer. Some clones in this sample may be carry-over from other donors' samples.

This clonotype was seen at least ten times. The chain recombines TRBV12-3 or TRBV12-4 with TRBJ2-5, with TRBD2 as a possible D gene (5 bases). The CDR3 length is 13 residues. V lost 2 bases and J lost 5, with 9 bases in between. The CDR3 sequence is CASSLLAEETQYF. Written as DNA, the CDR3 is TGTGCCAGCAGTTTACTAGCAGAGGAGACCCAGTACTTC.

This clonotype has at least ten counts. The chain links TRBV24-1 to TRBJ2-3; TRBD2 might be the D (5 bases). With 0 bases removed from V and 3 bases from J, the gap between germline ends came to 12 bases. Germline CDR1 is KGHDR and CDR2 is SFDVKD. The CDR3 loop spans 16 amino acids. DNA of the CDR3: TGTGCCACCAGTGATTTGCAAGCGGCTGGAACAGATACGCAGTATTTT. Amino acids: CATSDLQAAGTDTQYF.

V gene TRBV5-1 combines with J gene TRBJ2-6, with D perhaps matching TRBD1 (6 bases). This CDR3 comprises 16 residues. Germline-derived CDR1 and CDR2 are SGHRS and YFSETQ. V lost 4 bases to trimming and J lost 0 bases, with 11 bases between them. CDR3 in DNA: TGCGCCAGCAGCCCGGACAGTAACTCTGGGGCCAACGTCCTGACTTTC. It yields the protein CASSPDSNSGANVLTF.

This clonotype was counted only a few times. V gene TRBV6-1 combines with J gene TRBJ2-5, with 8 bases that match TRBD2. In germline, CDR1 is MNHNS, CDR2 SASEGT. The CDR3 is 16 amino acids. V gave up 5 bases and J gave up 4 bases; unmatched junction bases: 12. CDR3 in DNA: TGTGCCAGCAGTCAAGTTCGGGGGGGAGGGCGAGAGACCCAGTACTTC. Translating it yields CASSQVRGGGRETQYF.

This clonotype was recorded at least ten times. This chain uses TRBV12-3 or TRBV12-4 with TRBJ2-3; no definite D call. The V end lost 5 bases, the J end lost 0 bases, and 15 bases lay between the germline ends. The CDR3 is made up of 16 amino acids. The CDR3 DNA sequence: TGTGCCAGCAGTCCCCCCGATGGAACTAGCACAGATACGCAGTATTTT. Protein product: CASSPPDGTSTDTQYF.

There are a few counts of this clonotype. Being one base from a much bigger clone, this may be a read error. The CDR3 DNA reads TGTGCTAGTGGTTTCGGCGTTGGGCAAGAGACCCAGTACTTC. Translated, it gives CASGFGVGQETQYF. The J gene is TRBJ2-5, the V gene TRBV12-5; no clear D gene. CDR1 is LGHNT and CDR2 is FRNRAP in the germline V gene. The CDR3 consists of 14 residues. V lost 3 bases and J lost 2, with 10 bases in between.

This clonotype was detected ten times or more. This chain uses TRBV25-1 with TRBJ2-3; D possibly corresponds to TRBD2 (6 bases). Germline CDR1 is MGHDK and CDR2 is SYGVNS. The CDR3 consists of 18 residues. Trimming pared 1 base from V and 0 bases from J, leaving 17 bases between. The CDR3 loop reads CASSEWGNPGLSTDTQYF. CDR3 DNA sequence: TGTGCCAGCAGTGAATGGGGGAATCCGGGACTGAGCACAGATACGCAGTATTTT.

There are a few counts of this clonotype. Possible read error: a much larger clone is one base away. J is TRBJ2-5 and V is TRBV6-1; TRBD2 might be the D (6 bases). The V gene's germline CDR1 is MNHNS and CDR2 SASEGT. Trimming removed 5 bases at V and 4 bases at J, with 14 bases between. The CDR3 is 14 residues long. The DNA of the CDR3 is TGTGCCAGCAGTCAGGGAGGAAGGGGAGAGACCCAGTACTTC. Its translation is CASSQGGRGETQYF.

This clonotype was detected a few times. This chain joins TRBV20-1 and TRBJ1-1, with TRBD1 identical over 11 bases. Germline V gene lookup returns CDR1 DFQATT and CDR2 SNEGSKA (reference sequence). Trimming cost V 3 bases and J 8 bases; bases outside gene matches: 11. The CDR3 covers 15 residues. In nucleotides, the CDR3 is TGCAGTGCTAGCGACCCGGGACAGGGGGTGTTCGAAGCTTTCTTT. This gives the protein CSASDPGQGVFEAFF.

Ten or more counts support this clonotype. The chain is built from TRBV7-8 and TRBJ1-6; TRBD1 agrees at 7 bases. The CDR3 runs 14 residues. J was trimmed by 9 bases and V by 3 bases; bases with no gene match: 5. CDR1 is SGHVS and CDR2 is FQNEAQ in the germline V gene. The CDR3 sequence is CASSLDRLFSPLHF. CDR3 sequence (DNA): TGTGCCAGCAGCTTGGACAGGTTGTTTTCACCCCTCCACTTT.

This clonotype was detected ten times or more. V usage is TRBV9 and J usage is TRBJ2-1; 9 nucleotides match TRBD2. In germline, CDR1 is SGDLS, CDR2 YYNGEE. V trimming: 0 bases; J trimming: 3 bases; junction bases outside the gene matches: 7. The CDR3 totals 17 residues. As DNA, the CDR3 is TGTGCCAGCAGCGTAGATGCGGGACTAGCCGTCTACAATGAGCAGTTCTTC. This translates into CASSVDAGLAVYNEQFF.

As to this clonotype: No conserved phenylalanine or tryptophan is present at the end of the CDR3, so a read error is the likely explanation. The chain has TRBV18 and TRBJ1-6; D gene ambiguous. The CDR3 contains 16 residues. CDR1 is KGHSH, CDR2 LQKENI, per germline. V lost 9 bases, J lost 5 bases, and 20 bases lay in between. The CDR3 sequence: CASSSEQVTNNSPLHL. The CDR3 bases are TGTGCCAGTTCATCCGAGCAGGTTACCAATAATTCACCCCTCCACCTT.

This clonotype occurred many times. The chain couples TRBV6-6 to TRBJ2-5; 8 positions agree with TRBD2. The germline V gene encodes CDR1 MNHNY and CDR2 SVGAGI (reference sequence). V was pared by 5 bases and J by 2 bases, with 4 bases of the junction left unmatched. This CDR3 has 14 amino acids. CDR3 region: CASSHAGGQETQYF. The CDR3 DNA follows: TGTGCCAGCAGTCACGCGGGGGGACAAGAGACCCAGTACTTC.

This clonotype was found many times. The chain carries TRBV5-8 and TRBJ2-7; tentatively, D is TRBD1 (5 bases). V gave up 2 bases and J gave up 2 bases, with 14 bases separating them. Germline values: CDR1 SGHTS, CDR2 YDEGEE. The CDR3 has 15 residues. Here the CDR3 reads CASSFGDRRTYEQYF. The DNA of the CDR3 is TGTGCCAGCAGCTTCGGAGACAGAAGAACCTACGAGCAGTACTTC. Full variable domain (outside the CDR3, taken from reference TRBV5-8 and TRBJ2-7): EAGVTQSPTHLIKTRGQQATLRCSPISGHTSVYWYQQALGLGLQFLLWYDEGEERNRGNFPPRFSGRQFPNYSSELNVNALELEDSALYLCASSFGDRRTYEQYFGPGTRLTVT.

J is TRBJ1-2 and V is TRBV29-1; no definite D call. The CDR3 is 11 amino acids. V was shortened by 0 bases and J by 7 bases, with 6 bases between the two germline ends. Germline-derived CDR1 and CDR2 are SQVTM and ANQGSEA. The CDR3 sequence: CSVEDGTGYTF. Written as DNA, the CDR3 is TGCAGCGTTGAAGACGGCACTGGCTACACCTTC.

This clonotype was observed many times. The J gene is TRBJ2-2, the V gene TRBV11-2; D gene uncertain. V lost 2 bases and J 5 bases, leaving 3 bases between the germline ends. Germline CDR1 and CDR2: SGHAT and FQNNGV. The CDR3 loop spans 12 amino acids. The CDR3 protein is CASSLRTGELFF. The CDR3 nucleotides read TGTGCCAGCAGCTTAAGGACCGGGGAGCTGTTTTTT.

This clonotype occurred many times. A much larger clone sits a single nucleotide away, making a read error possible. The rearrangement uses TRBV20-1 and TRBJ1-2, with 10 bases aligning to TRBD1. The V segment lost 6 bases and the J segment 8 bases; nucleotides outside the gene matches: 12. CDR1 is DFQATT and CDR2 is SNEGSKA in the germline V gene (reference sequence). This CDR3 has 14 amino acids. The CDR3 DNA sequence: TGCAGTGCCATAACCGGGACAGGGGTGGCGGGCTACACCTTC. It translates to CSAITGTGVAGYTF.

For this clonotype: It may be a read error: a sequence one base away is much more abundant. The J gene is TRBJ1-6, the V gene TRBV6-5, with 9 nucleotides matching TRBD1. The CDR3 runs to 15 residues. Germline V CDR1 and CDR2: MNHEY, SVGAGI. With 5 bases clipped from V and 7 bases from J, the junction kept 6 bases outside the gene matches. CDR3 in DNA: TGTGCCAGCAGTCACAGGGGGCCGCTGAATTCACCCCTCCACTTT. Translated: CASSHRGPLNSPLHF.

At least ten counts were recorded for this clonotype. The CDR3 nucleotides read TGTGCCAGCAGTATGGACAGGGGCTCCCCCCTCCACTTT. Translated: CASSMDRGSPLHF. This chain joins TRBV6-2 or TRBV6-3 and TRBJ1-6, with 9 bases aligning to TRBD1. Trimming took 5 bases from V and 13 from J; bases not matched to a gene: 6. This CDR3 is 13 amino acids long. Per the germline V gene, CDR1 is MNHEY and CDR2 is SVGEGT.

This chain joins TRBV9 and TRBJ2-3; D is tentatively TRBD1 or TRBD2 (6 bases each). Trimming stripped 5 bases from V and 4 bases from J, with 23 bases between. This CDR3 has 17 residues. Germline CDR1 reads SGDLS; CDR2 reads YYNGEE. The CDR3 coding sequence is TGTGCCAGCAGTTTACAGTGGGGGGCGGGGAGCCCAGATACGCAGTATTTT. Protein: CASSLQWGAGSPDTQYF. Full variable domain (remainder filled in from reference TRBV9 and TRBJ2-3): DSGVTQTPKHLITATGQRVTLRCSPRSGDLSVYWYQQSLDQGLQFLIQYYNGEERAKGNILERFSAQQFPDLHSELNLSSLELGDSALYFCASSLQWGAGSPDTQYFGPGTRLTVL.

The V and J genes are TRBV24-1 and TRBJ1-6, with 12 nucleotides matching TRBD1. The germline V gene has CDR1 KGHDR and CDR2 SFDVKD. The CDR3 covers 18 residues. V lost 2 bases to trimming and J lost 13 bases; unmatched junction nucleotides: 14. CDR3 loop: CATSDWGQGARIIHPLHF. DNA of the CDR3: TGTGCCACCAGTGATTGGGGACAGGGGGCGCGGATAATTCACCCCCTCCACTTT.

In its sample, this clonotype was seen many times. J is TRBJ1-4 and V is TRBV6-5, with D unclear. Germline CDR1 is MNHEY and CDR2 is SVGAGI. The V and J ends lost 3 bases and 7 bases respectively, with 9 bases between them. This CDR3 has 13 residues. CDR3 bases: TGTGCCAGCAGTTATAGGGTTGGTGAAAAACTGTTTTTT. Translated: CASSYRVGEKLFF.

The J gene is TRBJ1-2, the V gene TRBV7-2; D is unclear. From germline, CDR1 is SGHTA and CDR2 FQGNSA. This CDR3 comprises 13 residues. V lost 1 base and J 4 bases, leaving 7 bases between the germline ends. The CDR3 bases are TGTGCCAGCAGCTTAGAATCGGGCTATGGCTACACCTTC. Translated: CASSLESGYGYTF.

This clonotype was detected only a few times. A much larger clone sits a single nucleotide away, making a read error possible. The chain links TRBV20-1 to TRBJ2-1; D is possibly TRBD1 (6 bases). There are 15 residues in the CDR3. Per germline, CDR1 DFQATT and CDR2 SNEGSKA (reference sequence). The V and J ends lost 3 bases and 6 bases respectively, with 18 bases between them. CDR3 DNA sequence: TGCAGTGCTAGGACACAGGGAGTCCTAACCAATGAGCAGTTCTTC. Translating gives CSARTQGVLTNEQFF.

This clonotype has at least ten counts. The chain links TRBV29-1 to TRBJ1-2; a possible D gene is TRBD1 (6 bases). V shed 4 bases and J shed 2 bases, with 17 bases lying between them. Germline CDR1 and CDR2: SQVTM and ANQGSEA. This CDR3 is 15 amino acids long. CDR3 sequence reads: CSVGGGAVSNYGYTF. CDR3 in DNA: TGCAGCGTTGGGGGGGGGGCGGTTTCGAACTATGGCTACACCTTC.